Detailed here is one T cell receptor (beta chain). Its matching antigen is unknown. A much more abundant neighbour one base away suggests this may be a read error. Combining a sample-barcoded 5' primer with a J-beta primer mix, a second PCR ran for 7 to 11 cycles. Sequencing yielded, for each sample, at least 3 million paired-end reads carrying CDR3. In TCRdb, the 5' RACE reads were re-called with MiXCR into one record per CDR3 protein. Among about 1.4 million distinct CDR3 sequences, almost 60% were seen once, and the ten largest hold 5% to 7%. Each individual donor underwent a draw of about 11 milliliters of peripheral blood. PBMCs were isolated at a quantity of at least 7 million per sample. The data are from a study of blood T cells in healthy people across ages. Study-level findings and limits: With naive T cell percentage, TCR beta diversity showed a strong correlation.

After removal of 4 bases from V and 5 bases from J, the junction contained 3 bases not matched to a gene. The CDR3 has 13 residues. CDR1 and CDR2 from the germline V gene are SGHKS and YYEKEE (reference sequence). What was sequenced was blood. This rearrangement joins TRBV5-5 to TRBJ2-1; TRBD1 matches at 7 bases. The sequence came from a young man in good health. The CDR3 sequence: CASSKDRNNEQFF. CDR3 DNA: TGTGCCAGCAGCAAGGACAGGAACAATGAGCAGTTCTTC.